This TCR beta chain is drawn from a study of blood T cell repertoires in COVID-19. For the study at large: The samples span acute and convalescent COVID-19 from the United States, Italy and Spain. The cDNA or gDNA used as material had been derived from T cells, B-cell-depleted T cells, or PBMCs.

J was trimmed by 4 bases and V by 6 bases; bases with no gene match: 5. This CDR3 region has 13 residues. Germline V gives CDR1 WNHNN, CDR2 SYGVQD (reference sequence). In the authors' workflow: Counts of nucleated cells, estimated from reference gene primer amplification, were obtained. TCRdb's copy holds only in-frame clones and misses some; the assay was immunoSEQ multiplex PCR. Clonal size and the V and J genes are those of that table, whereas D and trimming came from the DNA. This sample yields 170,000 or so clones, of which about 80% are seen a single time; less than 30% belongs to the top ten.

The V and J genes are TRBV10-1 and TRBJ1-2; TRBD1 agrees at 7 bases. The clonotype comes from a woman in her sixties or seventies with acute or convalescent COVID-19. Sequenced material: peripheral blood. The CDR3 DNA reads as TGCGCCAGCAGCGAACAGGGGCCCTATGGCTACACCTTC. It translates to CASSEQGPYGYTF.